This TCR beta chain was captured in a study of spatial heterogeneity in lung cancer. Germline lookup yields CDR1 LNHDA and CDR2 SQIVND (reference sequence). The CDR3 has 13 residues. V shed 5 bases and J shed 6 bases, with 11 bases lying between them. Time point defined: sample taken at primary tumor resection. The input material, whole RNA from tumor, nontumor lung or frozen PBMC, was sequenced unsorted. Unique molecular identifiers, one per molecule, were present on every TCR cDNA molecule. From the 5' RACE reads, TCRdb called clonotypes with MiXCR, one entry per CDR3 protein. This sample has 20,000 to 25,000 distinct CDR3 sequences, with around 5% found just once. Broader study findings: Tumor TCRs that were ubiquitous and expanded showed up in blood more at resection than follow-up.

This clonotype was counted many times. Its antigen is currently unknown. V and J are TRBV19 and TRBJ2-1; tentatively, D is TRBD2 (6 bases). This TCR derives from a male donor with early-stage non-small cell lung cancer. Sequencing used PBMCs, obtained at surgery. CDR3: CASSVGLFNEQFF. Here the CDR3 DNA reads TGTGCCAGTAGTGTGGGACTTTTCAATGAGCAGTTCTTC. Filled out from reference TRBV19 and TRBJ2-1, the complete variable domain reads DGGITQSPKYLFRKEGQNVTLSCEQNLNHDAMYWYRQDPGQGLRLIYYSQIVNDFQKGDIAEGYSVSREKKESFPLTVTSAQKNPTAFYLCASSVGLFNEQFFGPGTRLTVL.